Here is one T cell receptor (beta chain) with its context. Its antigen is not identified. This clone may be a read error of a much larger clone one base away. The data belong to a study of spatial heterogeneity in lung cancer. Study-level information: As counted in raw reads, each unique TCR and UMI combination appeared more than ten times on average. The study, taken as a whole, reports: Tumoral mutation counts were tracked by counts of expanded intratumoral alpha and beta TCRs. Nonsynonymous mutations, ubiquitous and regional, were tracked respectively by counts of ubiquitous and regional expanded TCRs.

Time point defined: sample taken at primary tumor resection. Unsorted tumor, nontumor lung tissue or cryopreserved PBMC supplied the whole RNA. A unique molecular identifier was carried by every single TCR cDNA molecule. Via MiXCR, TCRdb re-called the 5' RACE reads, giving one row per CDR3 protein. The table lists 12,000 to 15,000 distinct CDR3 sequences, around 7.3% of them singletons. Germline-derived CDR1 and CDR2 are KGHDR and SFDVKD. This CDR3 comprises 14 residues. The V gene lost 7 bases and the J gene lost 4 bases, with 13 bases spanning the gap. This material consisted of lung tumor tissue, taken at surgery. The V and J genes are TRBV24-1 and TRBJ2-1; a possible D gene is TRBD1 (6 bases). This receptor was obtained from a male donor with early-stage non-small cell lung cancer. CDR3 DNA: TGTGCCACCAGCGAGGGGGTTGGATACAATGAGCAGTTCTTC. It encodes CATSEGVGYNEQFF.